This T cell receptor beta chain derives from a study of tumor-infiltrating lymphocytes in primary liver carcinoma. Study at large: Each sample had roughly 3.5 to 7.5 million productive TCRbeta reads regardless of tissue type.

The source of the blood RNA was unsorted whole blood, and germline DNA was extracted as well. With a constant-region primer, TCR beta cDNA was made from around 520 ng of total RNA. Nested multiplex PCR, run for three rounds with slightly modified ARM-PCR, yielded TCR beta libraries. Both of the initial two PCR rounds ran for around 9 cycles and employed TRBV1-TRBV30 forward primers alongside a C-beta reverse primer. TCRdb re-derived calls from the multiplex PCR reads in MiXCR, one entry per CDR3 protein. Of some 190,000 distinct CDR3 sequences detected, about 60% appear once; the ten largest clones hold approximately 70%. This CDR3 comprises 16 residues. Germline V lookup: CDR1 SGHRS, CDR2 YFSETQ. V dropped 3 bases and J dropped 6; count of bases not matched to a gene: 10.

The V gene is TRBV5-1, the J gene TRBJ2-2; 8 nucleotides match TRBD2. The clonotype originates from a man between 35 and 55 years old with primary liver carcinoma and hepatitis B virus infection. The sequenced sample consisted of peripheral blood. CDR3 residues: CASSSDGRDLSGELFF. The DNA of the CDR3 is TGCGCCAGCAGCTCCGACGGGAGGGATTTGTCCGGGGAGCTGTTTTTT.